This T cell receptor beta chain was sequenced for a study of control samples from healthy donors and cancer patients. This clone was detected a few times. The ends lost 2 bases at V and 7 bases at J; junction bases unmatched: 7. This CDR3 region has 16 residues. Germline lookup yields CDR1 SGHDN and CDR2 FVKESK. Sequencing used immunoSEQ multiplex PCR; TCRdb keeps in-frame clones, though not all of them. There are about 110,000 clones in the sample; 70% to 85% occur only once, and around 6.6% lies in the top ten. This receptor was obtained from a man younger than 30 in good health. The gene calls are TRBV14 and TRBJ1-6, with 8 bases lining up with TRBD1. The sample taken for sequencing was blood. CDR3 nucleotide sequence: TGTGCCAGCAGCCAAACTACAGGGGGGCGGAATTCACCCCTCCACTTT. It is translated as CASSQTTGGRNSPLHF.